A single sample is the source of the 29 T cell receptor beta chains below, sequenced in a study of blood T cell repertoires in COVID-19. Clones were sequenced by immunoSEQ multiplex PCR, and TCRdb holds only the in-frame ones, with some missing. The sample shows fewer than 150,000 clones, roughly 79% of them seen only once. The specimen sequenced was peripheral blood. The receptors here all came from a human donor in a cohort sampled during active COVID-19.

The chain links TRBV7-8 to TRBJ2-7, with TRBD1 matching over 7 bases. The CDR3 covers 14 residues. Germline V lookup: CDR1 SGHVS, CDR2 FQNEAQ. V shed 7 bases and J 5 bases; nucleotides not matched to a gene: 11. CDR3 DNA: TGTGCCAGCACCAAGATAGGGGGCGCGGACGAGCAGTACTTC. It specifies CASTKIGGADEQYF.

This clone was counted once. The chain has TRBV5-6 and TRBJ2-7; 9 bases are shared with TRBD2. The germline V gene has CDR1 SGHDT and CDR2 YYEEEE. Trimming removed 4 bases from V and 4 bases from J; junction bases left unmatched: 9. This CDR3 has 15 residues. In DNA, the CDR3 is TGTGCCAGCAGCCTATGGGCCCTAGCGGGATACGAGCAGTACTTC. Translating gives CASSLWALAGYEQYF. The whole variable domain, remainder taken from reference TRBV5-6 and TRBJ2-7, is DAGVTQSPTHLIKTRGQQVTLRCSPKSGHDTVSWYQQALGQGPQFIFQYYEEEERQRGNFPDRFSGHQFPNYSSELNVNALLLGDSALYLCASSLWALAGYEQYFGPGTRLTVT.

CDR3 amino acids: CASSTPVGRGNEQFF. The CDR3 bases are TGTGCCAGCAGTACCCCTGTGGGGCGGGGGAATGAGCAGTTCTTC. The chain combines TRBV6-5 with TRBJ2-1; 7 nucleotides align to TRBD2. The trim removed 5 bases at V and 7 bases at J, leaving 11 bases unmatched. CDR3 size: 15 residues. Germline V CDR1 and CDR2: MNHEY, SVGAGI.

The CDR3 region has the DNA TGTGCCAGCAGTGTGCGTGGGACAGGGGTCTACGAGCAGTACTTC. Protein product: CASSVRGTGVYEQYF. The chain is built from TRBV2 and TRBJ2-7, with 10 bases matching TRBD1. The CDR3 length is 15 residues. Germline CDR1 and CDR2: SNHLY and FYNNEI. Unmatched junction bases numbered 6, after V lost 4 bases and J lost 3 bases.

The chain links TRBV15 to TRBJ2-7; weak D call: TRBD2 (5 bases). CDR1 is LNHNV and CDR2 is YYDKDF in the germline V gene (reference sequence). The CDR3 totals 15 residues. Trimming removed 1 base at V and 5 bases at J, with 15 bases between. CDR3 loop: CATSRVGELRDEQYF. The DNA of the CDR3 is TGTGCCACCAGCAGAGTCGGGGAGCTGCGCGACGAGCAGTACTTC.

The rearrangement uses TRBV10-3 and TRBJ1-1; D ambiguous. This CDR3 is 14 amino acids long. Trimming removed 0 bases at V and 4 bases at J, with 9 bases between. CDR1 is ENHRY and CDR2 is SYGVKD in the germline V gene. This CDR3 is CAISESARSTEAFF. The CDR3 region has the DNA TGTGCCATCAGTGAGTCGGCCCGGAGCACTGAAGCTTTCTTT.

The CDR3 bases are TGTGCCAGCAGCCAAGGGGGGGGTAGGGGAAATTCACCCCTCCACTTT. It translates to CASSQGGGRGNSPLHF. The V and J genes are TRBV3-1 (or the pseudogene TRBV3-2) and TRBJ1-6; weak D call: TRBD1 (5 bases). Between the trimmed V and J ends, which lost 1 base and 7 bases, there was a span of 14 bases. Germline loops: CDR1 LGHDT, CDR2 YNNKEL (reference sequence). There are 16 residues in the CDR3.

The chain has TRBV4-1 and TRBJ1-2; weak D call: TRBD1 (5 bases). This CDR3 is built from 15 residues. Trimming cost V 4 bases and J 0 bases, with 12 bases left between them. Germline-derived CDR1 and CDR2 are MGHRA and YSYEKL. CDR3 loop: CASSPRGTSNYGYTF. CDR3 coding DNA: TGCGCCAGCAGCCCCCGGGGGACTTCTAACTATGGCTACACCTTC.

This sequence joins TRBV27 and TRBJ1-2; 7 nucleotides align to TRBD1. With V trimmed by 6 bases and J by 2 bases, 6 bases remained unmatched. Germline V gene data show CDR1 as MNHEY and CDR2 as SMNVEV (reference sequence). The CDR3 sequence is 14 residues long. This chain's CDR3 is CASSPYRGNYGYTF. In nucleotides, the CDR3 is TGTGCCAGCAGCCCTTACAGGGGAAACTATGGCTACACCTTC.

The rearrangement joins TRBV6-5 to TRBJ1-3; a weak D match, TRBD1 (6 bases). With 9 bases removed from V and 0 bases from J, the gap between germline ends came to 12 bases. This CDR3 comprises 14 residues. Germline values: CDR1 MNHEY, CDR2 SVGAGI. The CDR3 nucleotides read TGTGCCAGTGAGGCAGGGGACTCTGGAAACACCATATATTTT. Encoded protein: CASEAGDSGNTIYF.

This rearrangement joins TRBV19 to TRBJ2-5, with 8 bases identical to TRBD1. The CDR3 loop spans 14 amino acids. Germline V gene data show CDR1 as LNHDA and CDR2 as SQIVND (reference sequence). V was pared by 8 bases and J by 1 base, with 6 bases of the junction left unmatched. The CDR3 protein is CASGIQGAQETQYF. The CDR3 DNA sequence: TGTGCCAGTGGGATTCAGGGGGCCCAAGAGACCCAGTACTTC.

This clone came up many times. The sample contains more than one DNA sequence encoding this CDR3. The V and J genes are TRBV5-1 and TRBJ1-1, with unresolved D. Germline V gives CDR1 SGHRS, CDR2 YFSETQ. The CDR3 extends over 13 amino acids. V was shortened by 3 bases and J by 1 base, with 7 bases between the two germline ends. CDR3 sequence reads: CASSYTRNTEAFF. The CDR3 DNA reads as TGCGCCAGCAGCTATACGCGGAACACTGAAGCTTTCTTT.

The chain joins TRBV18 to TRBJ1-3, with TRBD1 identical over 11 bases. CDR1 KGHSH and CDR2 LQKENI come from the germline V gene. V trimming: 3 bases; J trimming: 8 bases; junction bases outside the gene matches: 12. This CDR3 region has 17 residues. CDR3 in DNA: TGTGCCAGCTCACCGCGTTCGGACAGGGGGCGCGAGGACACCATATATTTT. Translated, it gives CASSPRSDRGREDTIYF.

A few counts support this clone. Written as DNA, the CDR3 is TGTGCCTTAAAGGAGGGTGGGTACACTGAAGCTTTCTTT. As protein: CALKEGGYTEAFF. This chain links TRBV10-3 with TRBJ1-1; the D is unclear. The CDR3 extends over 13 amino acids. V gave up 11 bases and J gave up 3 bases, with 16 bases separating them. Germline lookup yields CDR1 ENHRY and CDR2 SYGVKD.

This chain uses TRBV5-4 with TRBJ2-2; TRBD2 might be the D (6 bases). Germline CDR1 is SGHNT and CDR2 is YYREEE (reference sequence). Trimming removed 0 bases at V and 7 bases at J, with 16 bases between. The CDR3 is 16 residues long. The CDR3 DNA follows: TGTGCCAGCAGCTTGGTTGGCGGGAATCGAGTCGGGGAGCTGTTTTTT. This gives the protein CASSLVGGNRVGELFF. Looking up the rest from reference TRBV5-4 and TRBJ2-2 gives the full variable domain: ETGVTQSPTHLIKTRGQQVTLRCSSQSGHNTVSWYQQALGQGPQFIFQYYREEENGRGNFPPRFSGLQFPNYSSELNVNALELDDSALYLCASSLVGGNRVGELFFGEGSRLTVL.

The rearrangement joins TRBV6-5 to TRBJ1-2; 11 bases are a match to TRBD1. Germline V gives CDR1 MNHEY, CDR2 SVGAGI. The J segment lost 2 bases and the V segment lost 4 bases, leaving 3 bases of the junction unmatched. The CDR3 sequence is 15 residues long. The CDR3 region is CASSSWTGGNYGYTF. CDR3 in DNA: TGTGCCAGCAGTTCCTGGACAGGGGGCAACTATGGCTACACCTTC.

This chain connects TRBV5-1 to TRBJ2-3; D unresolved. The germline V and J ends were trimmed by 0 bases and 8 bases, with 4 bases remaining between them. The germline V gene encodes CDR1 SGHRS and CDR2 YFSETQ. The CDR3 runs to 11 residues. CDR3: CASSLGATQYF. For the CDR3, the DNA is TGCGCCAGCAGCTTGGGGGCTACGCAGTATTTT.

The chain joins TRBV3-1 (or the pseudogene TRBV3-2) to TRBJ1-2; D perhaps matches TRBD1 (5 bases). CDR1 and CDR2 (germline): LGHDT, YNNKEL (reference sequence). The CDR3 is 14 amino acids. V lost 2 bases, J lost 5 bases, and 12 bases lay in between. CDR3 protein: CASSQTDAGYGYTF. In nucleotides, the CDR3 is TGTGCCAGCAGCCAAACGGACGCAGGGTATGGCTACACCTTC.

This clone was seen a handful of times. This rearrangement joins TRBV9 to TRBJ1-5; D possibly corresponds to TRBD1 (5 bases). V dropped 5 bases and J dropped 7 bases, with 16 bases sitting between them. This CDR3 is built from 14 residues. The germline gives CDR1 SGDLS, CDR2 YYNGEE. Here the CDR3 DNA reads TGTGCCAGCAGTCAGCAGGGTCAGGAACAGCCCCAGCATTTT. The encoded protein is CASSQQGQEQPQHF.

The chain couples TRBV9 to TRBJ2-5; no clear D gene. The germline V and J ends were trimmed by 1 base and 0 bases, with 7 bases remaining between them. The CDR3 covers 14 residues. Germline V lookup: CDR1 SGDLS, CDR2 YYNGEE. CDR3 sequence reads: CASSVQDNQETQYF. In DNA form, the CDR3 reads TGTGCCAGCAGCGTACAGGATAACCAAGAGACCCAGTACTTC.

This clone has more than one count but fewer than ten. The chain carries TRBV27 and TRBJ1-6; 8 positions agree with TRBD1. The CDR3 is 16 amino acids. The germline V gene encodes CDR1 MNHEY and CDR2 SMNVEV (reference sequence). V trimming: 6 bases; J trimming: 7 bases; junction bases outside the gene matches: 11. Here the CDR3 reads CASSRPGGIRNSPLHF. In nucleotides, the CDR3 is TGTGCCAGCAGCCGACCAGGGGGCATTAGAAATTCACCCCTCCACTTT.

The chain recombines TRBV27 with TRBJ1-2; TRBD1 matches at 8 bases. Germline V CDR1 and CDR2: MNHEY, SMNVEV (reference sequence). CDR3 length: 17 amino acids. V lost 0 bases to trimming and J lost 9 bases; unmatched junction nucleotides: 15. The CDR3 spells CASSLSGTGNLYASYTF. For the CDR3, the DNA is TGTGCCAGCAGTTTATCAGGGACAGGAAACCTCTATGCGAGCTACACCTTC.

This clone was counted between two and nine times. The CDR3 DNA reads TGTGCCAGCAGCCGTATAACCGGACAGGGATCCCCCACCGGGGAGCTGTTTTTT. Protein: CASSRITGQGSPTGELFF. The V and J genes are TRBV4-2 and TRBJ2-2, with TRBD1 matching over 8 bases. Unmatched junction bases numbered 14, after V lost 4 bases and J lost 4 bases. CDR3 length: 18 residues. Germline values: CDR1 LGHNA, CDR2 YNFKEQ.

This chain joins TRBV19 and TRBJ1-1, with 9 bases fitting TRBD1. Germline lookup yields CDR1 LNHDA and CDR2 SQIVND (reference sequence). This CDR3 contains 14 residues. The V and J ends lost 9 bases and 5 bases, in that order; junction bases with no gene match: 10. CDR3 bases: TGTGCCAGCCAATCACAGGGGGCGGTAACTGAAGCTTTCTTT. It codes for CASQSQGAVTEAFF.

The rearrangement uses TRBV2 and TRBJ2-7; 12 nucleotides match TRBD1. Trimming at V came to 6 bases and at J to 2 bases, leaving 8 bases not matched to a gene. CDR3 size: 16 residues. Germline CDR1 and CDR2: SNHLY and FYNNEI. CDR3 loop: CASSAGTGGPTYEQYF. The CDR3 DNA reads TGTGCCAGCAGCGCCGGGACAGGGGGCCCGACCTACGAGCAGTACTTC.

This chain links TRBV11-2 with TRBJ2-5; 12 bases line up with TRBD2. CDR3 length: 18 residues. The ends lost 0 bases at V and 5 bases at J; junction bases unmatched: 10. Germline lookup yields CDR1 SGHAT and CDR2 FQNNGV. CDR3 sequence reads: CASSLDIRTSGGTETQYF. The CDR3 nucleotides are TGTGCCAGCAGCTTAGATATTAGAACTAGCGGGGGGACGGAGACCCAGTACTTC.

The chain recombines TRBV27 with TRBJ2-3; the match to TRBD2 covers 7 bases. Unmatched junction bases numbered 2, after V lost 2 bases and J lost 3 bases. CDR1 is MNHEY, CDR2 SMNVEV, per germline (reference sequence). The CDR3 is 14 amino acids. The DNA of the CDR3 is TGTGCCAGCAGTTTAGGGGGGGGTACAGATACGCAGTATTTT. Translating gives CASSLGGGTDTQYF.

This chain joins TRBV18 and TRBJ2-5, with TRBD2 identical over 9 bases. The trim removed 3 bases at V and 2 bases at J, leaving 1 base unmatched. Germline V gene sequence: CDR1 KGHSH, CDR2 LQKENI. This CDR3 has 14 amino acids. For the CDR3, the DNA is TGTGCCAGCTCACCCACTAGCGGGCAAGAGACCCAGTACTTC. This translates into CASSPTSGQETQYF. Full variable domain (outside the CDR3, taken from reference TRBV18 and TRBJ2-5): NAGVMQNPRHLVRRRGQEARLRCSPMKGHSHVYWYRQLPEEGLKFMVYLQKENIIDESGMPKERFSAEFPKEGPSILRIQQVVRGDSAAYFCASSPTSGQETQYFGPGTRLLVL.

The chain recombines TRBV5-6 with TRBJ2-3, with TRBD1 identical over 8 bases. The length of the CDR3 is 15 residues. The germline V gene has CDR1 SGHDT and CDR2 YYEEEE. V was clipped by 4 bases and J by 2 bases; unmatched bases: 6. In nucleotides, the CDR3 is TGTGCCAGCAGCCCCAAGACAGGGGCCACAGATACGCAGTATTTT. It translates to CASSPKTGATDTQYF.